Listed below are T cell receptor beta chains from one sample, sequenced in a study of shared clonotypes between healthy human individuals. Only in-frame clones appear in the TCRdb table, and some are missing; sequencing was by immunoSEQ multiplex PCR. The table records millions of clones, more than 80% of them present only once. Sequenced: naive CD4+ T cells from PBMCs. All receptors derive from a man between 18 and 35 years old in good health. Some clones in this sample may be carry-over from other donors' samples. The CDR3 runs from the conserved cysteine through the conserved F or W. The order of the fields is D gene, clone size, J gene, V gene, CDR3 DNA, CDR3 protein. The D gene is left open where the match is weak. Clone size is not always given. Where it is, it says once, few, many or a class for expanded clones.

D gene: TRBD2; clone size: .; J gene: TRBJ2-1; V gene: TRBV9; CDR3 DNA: TGTGCCAGCAGCGTACTACTAGCGGGAGCAAGTGAGCAGTTCTTC; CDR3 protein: CASSVLLAGASEQFF
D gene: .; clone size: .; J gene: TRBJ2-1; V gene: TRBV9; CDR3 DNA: TGTGCCAGCAGCCTCCGTCGGGGGTCCTCCTACAATGAGCAGTTCTTC; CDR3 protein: CASSLRRGSSYNEQFF
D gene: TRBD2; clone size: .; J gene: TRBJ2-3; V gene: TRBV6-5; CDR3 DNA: TGTGCCAGCAGTTCTCCTAGCGGGAGCGAGGGGGATACGCAGTATTTT; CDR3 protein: CASSSPSGSEGDTQYF
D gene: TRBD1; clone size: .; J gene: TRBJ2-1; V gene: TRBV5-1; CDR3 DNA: TGCGCCAGCAGCTCGCAGGGGGCTAACTACTACAATGAGCAGTTCTTC; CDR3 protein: CASSSQGANYYNEQFF
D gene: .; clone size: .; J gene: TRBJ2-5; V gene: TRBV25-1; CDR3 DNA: TGTGCCAGCAGTGATCTTGGGGAAGAGACCCAGTACTTC; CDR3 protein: CASSDLGEETQYF
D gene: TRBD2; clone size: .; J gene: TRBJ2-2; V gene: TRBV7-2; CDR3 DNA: TGTGCCAGCAGCCGCACTAGCGGGGACACCGGGGAGCTGTTTTTT; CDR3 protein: CASSRTSGDTGELFF
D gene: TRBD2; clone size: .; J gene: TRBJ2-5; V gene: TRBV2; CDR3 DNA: TGTGCCAGCAGTGAAGTTACTAGCGGGAAGACCCAGTACTTC; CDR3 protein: CASSEVTSGKTQYF
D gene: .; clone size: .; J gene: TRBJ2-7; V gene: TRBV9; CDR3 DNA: TGTGCCAGCAGCGTAGGTCCGGGGGCCGACGAGCAGTACTTC; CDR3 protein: CASSVGPGADEQYF
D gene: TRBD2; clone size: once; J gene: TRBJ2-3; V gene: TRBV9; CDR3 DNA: TGTGCCAGCAGTGACGGACTAGCGTCTAGCACAGATACGCAGTATTTT; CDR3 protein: CASSDGLASSTDTQYF
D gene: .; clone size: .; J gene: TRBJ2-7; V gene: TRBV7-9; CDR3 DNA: TGTGCCAGCAGCTTACGAGGCGGCTACGAGCAGTACTTC; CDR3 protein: CASSLRGGYEQYF
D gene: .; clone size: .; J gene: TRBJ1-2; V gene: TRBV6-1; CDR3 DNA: TGTGCCAGCGTCACCTTGTCCTATGGCTACACCTTC; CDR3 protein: CASVTLSYGYTF
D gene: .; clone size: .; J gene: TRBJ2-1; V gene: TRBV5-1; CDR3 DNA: TGCGCCAGCAGCTTGGTTTCCCCGGAGCTGTTCTTC; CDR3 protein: CASSLVSPELFF
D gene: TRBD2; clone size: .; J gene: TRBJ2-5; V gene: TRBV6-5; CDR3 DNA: TGTGCCAGCAGTTCCATGACTAGCGGGAGTGGGGAGACCCAGTACTTC; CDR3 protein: CASSSMTSGSGETQYF
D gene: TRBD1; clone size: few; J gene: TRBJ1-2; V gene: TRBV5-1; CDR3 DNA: TGCGCCAGCAGCTCACAGGGGAACTATGGCTACACCTTC; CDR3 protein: CASSSQGNYGYTF
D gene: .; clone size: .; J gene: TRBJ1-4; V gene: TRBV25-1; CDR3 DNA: TGTGCCAGCAGCTCAATGGGATGGCAGGAAAATGAAAAACTGTTTTTT; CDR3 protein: CASSSMGWQENEKLFF
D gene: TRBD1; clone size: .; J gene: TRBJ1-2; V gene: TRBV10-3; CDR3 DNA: TGTGCCATAGGACAGGGGGACTATGGCTACACCTTC; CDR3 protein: CAIGQGDYGYTF
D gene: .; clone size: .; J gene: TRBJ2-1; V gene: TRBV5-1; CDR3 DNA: TGCGCCAGCAGCTTCTTCGACAATGAGCAGTTCTTC; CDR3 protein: CASSFFDNEQFF
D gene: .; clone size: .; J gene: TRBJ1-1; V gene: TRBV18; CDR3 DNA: TGTGCCAGCTCACCACTGGGGAGCAAGAACACTGAAGCTTTCTTT; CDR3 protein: CASSPLGSKNTEAFF
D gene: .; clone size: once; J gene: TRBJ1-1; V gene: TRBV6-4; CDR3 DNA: TGTGCCAGCAGTGTGGCACCTTCGGGTGAAGCTTTCTTT; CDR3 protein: CASSVAPSGEAFF
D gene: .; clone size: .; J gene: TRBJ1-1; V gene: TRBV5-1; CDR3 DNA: TGCGCCAGCAGCTTTTTTGGCATTGGGGTGGTGAACACTGAAGCTTTCTTT; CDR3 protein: CASSFFGIGVVNTEAFF
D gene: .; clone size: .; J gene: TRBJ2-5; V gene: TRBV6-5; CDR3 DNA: TGTGCCAGCAGTTACGGTGGAGAGACCCAGTACTTC; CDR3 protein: CASSYGGETQYF
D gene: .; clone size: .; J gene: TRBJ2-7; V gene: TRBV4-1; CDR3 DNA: TGCGCCAGCAGCCCCGCCGGACTACCTCCCGACGAGCAGTACTTC; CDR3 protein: CASSPAGLPPDEQYF